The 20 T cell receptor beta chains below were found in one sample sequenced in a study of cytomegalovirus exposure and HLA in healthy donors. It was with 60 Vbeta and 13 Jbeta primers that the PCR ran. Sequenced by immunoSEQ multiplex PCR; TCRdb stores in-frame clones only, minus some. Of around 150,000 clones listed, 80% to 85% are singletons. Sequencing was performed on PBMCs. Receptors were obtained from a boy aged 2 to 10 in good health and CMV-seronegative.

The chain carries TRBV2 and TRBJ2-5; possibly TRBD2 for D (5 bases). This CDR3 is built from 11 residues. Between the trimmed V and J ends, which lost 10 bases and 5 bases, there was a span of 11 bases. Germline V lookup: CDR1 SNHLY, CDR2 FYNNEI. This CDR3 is CANLGGETQYF. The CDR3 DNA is TGTGCCAACCTAGGCGGGGAGACCCAGTACTTC.

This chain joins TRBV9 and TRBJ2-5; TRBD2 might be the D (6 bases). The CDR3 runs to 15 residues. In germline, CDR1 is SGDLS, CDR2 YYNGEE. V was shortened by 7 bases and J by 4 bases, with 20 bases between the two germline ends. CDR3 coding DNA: TGTGCCAGCGGAGGGGATAGACTAAACGGAGAGACCCAGTACTTC. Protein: CASGGDRLNGETQYF.

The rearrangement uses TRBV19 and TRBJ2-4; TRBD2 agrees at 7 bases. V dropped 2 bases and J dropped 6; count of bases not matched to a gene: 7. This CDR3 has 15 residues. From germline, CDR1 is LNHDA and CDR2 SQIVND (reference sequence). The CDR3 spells CASSISGLVGNIQYF. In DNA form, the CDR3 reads TGTGCCAGTAGTATATCTGGACTAGTCGGAAACATTCAGTACTTC. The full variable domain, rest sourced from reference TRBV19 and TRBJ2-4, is DGGITQSPKYLFRKEGQNVTLSCEQNLNHDAMYWYRQDPGQGLRLIYYSQIVNDFQKGDIAEGYSVSREKKESFPLTVTSAQKNPTAFYLCASSISGLVGNIQYFGAGTRLSVL.

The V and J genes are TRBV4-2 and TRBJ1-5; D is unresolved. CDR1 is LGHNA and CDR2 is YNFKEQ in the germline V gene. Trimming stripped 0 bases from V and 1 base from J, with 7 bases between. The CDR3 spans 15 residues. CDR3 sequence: CASSQEGRSNQPQHF. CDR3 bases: TGTGCCAGCAGCCAAGAAGGCAGGAGCAATCAGCCCCAGCATTTT.

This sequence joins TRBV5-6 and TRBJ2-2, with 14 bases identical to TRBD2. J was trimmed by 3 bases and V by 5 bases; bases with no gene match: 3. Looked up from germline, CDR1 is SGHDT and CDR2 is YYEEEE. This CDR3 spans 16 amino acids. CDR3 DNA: TGTGCCAGCAGGCTGGGACTAGCGGGAGACACCGGGGAGCTGTTTTTT. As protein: CASRLGLAGDTGELFF.

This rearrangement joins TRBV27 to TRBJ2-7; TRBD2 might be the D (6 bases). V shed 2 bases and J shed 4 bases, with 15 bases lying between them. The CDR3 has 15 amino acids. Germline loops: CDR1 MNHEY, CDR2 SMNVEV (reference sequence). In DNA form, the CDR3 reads TGTGCCAGCAGTTTACAGACGGGAGTGTGGTACGAGCAGTACTTC. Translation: CASSLQTGVWYEQYF.

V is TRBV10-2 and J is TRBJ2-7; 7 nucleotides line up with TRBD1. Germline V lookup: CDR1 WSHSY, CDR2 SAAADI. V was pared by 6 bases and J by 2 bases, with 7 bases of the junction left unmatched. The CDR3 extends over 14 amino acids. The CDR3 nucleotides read TGCGCCAGCAGGGAAGCAGGGGGAGCCTACGAGCAGTACTTC. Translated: CASREAGGAYEQYF.

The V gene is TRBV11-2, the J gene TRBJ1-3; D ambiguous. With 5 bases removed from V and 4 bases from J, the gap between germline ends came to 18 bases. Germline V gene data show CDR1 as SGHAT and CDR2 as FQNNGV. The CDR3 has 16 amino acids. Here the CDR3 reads CASSPGRGEKGNTIYF. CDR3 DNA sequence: TGTGCCAGCAGCCCCGGGCGGGGTGAGAAGGGAAACACCATATATTTT.

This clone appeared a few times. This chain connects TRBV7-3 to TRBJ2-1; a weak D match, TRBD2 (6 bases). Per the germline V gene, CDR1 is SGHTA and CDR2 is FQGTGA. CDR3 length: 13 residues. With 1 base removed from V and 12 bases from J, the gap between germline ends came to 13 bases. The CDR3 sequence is CASSLIGGTGQFF. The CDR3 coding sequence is TGTGCCAGCAGCTTAATAGGAGGGACTGGGCAGTTCTTC.

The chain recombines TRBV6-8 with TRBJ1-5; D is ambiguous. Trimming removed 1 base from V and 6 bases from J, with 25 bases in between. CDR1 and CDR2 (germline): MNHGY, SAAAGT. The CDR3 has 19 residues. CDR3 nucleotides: TGTGCCAGCAGTTACTTGAGAAGGCGGTACGGGTCTCGTAGTCAGCCCCAGCATTTT. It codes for CASSYLRRRYGSRSQPQHF.

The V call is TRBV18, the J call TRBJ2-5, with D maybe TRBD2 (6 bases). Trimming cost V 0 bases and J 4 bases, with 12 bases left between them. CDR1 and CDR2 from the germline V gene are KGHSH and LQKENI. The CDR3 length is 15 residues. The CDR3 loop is CASSPPSEGRETQYF. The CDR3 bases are TGTGCCAGCTCACCACCGTCGGAGGGGCGAGAGACCCAGTACTTC.

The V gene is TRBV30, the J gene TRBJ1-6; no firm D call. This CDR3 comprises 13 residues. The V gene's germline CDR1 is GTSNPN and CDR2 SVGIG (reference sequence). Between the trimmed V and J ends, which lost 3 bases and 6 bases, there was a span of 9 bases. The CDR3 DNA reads TGTGCCTGGAGAAGAGGCAGTAATTCACCCCTCCACTTT. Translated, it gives CAWRRGSNSPLHF.

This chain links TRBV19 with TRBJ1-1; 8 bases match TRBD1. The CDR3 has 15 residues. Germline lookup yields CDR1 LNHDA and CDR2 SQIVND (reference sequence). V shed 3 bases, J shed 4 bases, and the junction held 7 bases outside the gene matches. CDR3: CASSIDRGWGTEAFF. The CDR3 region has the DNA TGTGCCAGTAGTATTGACAGGGGATGGGGCACTGAAGCTTTCTTT.

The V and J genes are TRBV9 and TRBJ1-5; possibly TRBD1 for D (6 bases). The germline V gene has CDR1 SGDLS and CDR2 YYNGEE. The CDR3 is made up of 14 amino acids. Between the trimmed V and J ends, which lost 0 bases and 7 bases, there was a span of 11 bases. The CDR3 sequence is CASSVGAGDQPQHF. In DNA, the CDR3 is TGTGCCAGCAGCGTAGGGGCAGGGGACCAGCCCCAGCATTTT.

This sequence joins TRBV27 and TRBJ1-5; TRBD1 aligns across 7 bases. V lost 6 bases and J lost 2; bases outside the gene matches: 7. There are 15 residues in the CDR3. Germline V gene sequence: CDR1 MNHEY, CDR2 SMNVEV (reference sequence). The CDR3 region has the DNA TGTGCCAGCAGACCTGACAGGGATGGCAATCAGCCCCAGCATTTT. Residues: CASRPDRDGNQPQHF.

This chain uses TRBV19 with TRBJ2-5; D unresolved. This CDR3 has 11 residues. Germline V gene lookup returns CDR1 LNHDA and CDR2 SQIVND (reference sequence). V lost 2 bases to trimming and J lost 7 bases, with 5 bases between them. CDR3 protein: CASSIFGTQYF. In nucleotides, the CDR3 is TGTGCCAGTAGTATATTCGGGACCCAGTACTTC.

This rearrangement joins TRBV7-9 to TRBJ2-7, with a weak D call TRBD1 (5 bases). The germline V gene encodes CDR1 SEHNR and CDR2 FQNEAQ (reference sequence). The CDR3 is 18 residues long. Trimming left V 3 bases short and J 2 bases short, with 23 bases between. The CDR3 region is CASSFYYGAGIRTYEQYF. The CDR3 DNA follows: TGTGCCAGCAGCTTTTATTATGGGGCAGGGATCCGAACCTACGAGCAGTACTTC.

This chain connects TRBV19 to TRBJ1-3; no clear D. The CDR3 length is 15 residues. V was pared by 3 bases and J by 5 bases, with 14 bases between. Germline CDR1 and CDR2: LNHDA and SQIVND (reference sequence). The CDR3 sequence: CASSMAFPPRNTIYF. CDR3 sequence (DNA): TGTGCCAGTAGTATGGCCTTCCCGCCGAGAAACACCATATATTTT.

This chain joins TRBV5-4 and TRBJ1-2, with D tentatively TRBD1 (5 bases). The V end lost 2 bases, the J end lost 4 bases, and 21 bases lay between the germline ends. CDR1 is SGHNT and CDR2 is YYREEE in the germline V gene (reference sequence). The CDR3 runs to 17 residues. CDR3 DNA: TGTGCCAGCAGCTTCCTAAGGGGACTGACGTCGTTCTATGGCTACACCTTC. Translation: CASSFLRGLTSFYGYTF. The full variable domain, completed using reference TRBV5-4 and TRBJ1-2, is ETGVTQSPTHLIKTRGQQVTLRCSSQSGHNTVSWYQQALGQGPQFIFQYYREEENGRGNFPPRFSGLQFPNYSSELNVNALELDDSALYLCASSFLRGLTSFYGYTFGSGTRLTVV.

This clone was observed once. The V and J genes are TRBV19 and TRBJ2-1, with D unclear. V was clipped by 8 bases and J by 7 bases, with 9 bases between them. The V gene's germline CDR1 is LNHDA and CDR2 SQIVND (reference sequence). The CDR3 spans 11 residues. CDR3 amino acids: CASSDINEQFF. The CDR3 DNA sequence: TGTGCCAGTTCAGACATTAATGAGCAGTTCTTC. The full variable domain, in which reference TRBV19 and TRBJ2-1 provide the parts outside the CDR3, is DGGITQSPKYLFRKEGQNVTLSCEQNLNHDAMYWYRQDPGQGLRLIYYSQIVNDFQKGDIAEGYSVSREKKESFPLTVTSAQKNPTAFYLCASSDINEQFFGPGTRLTVL.